This T cell receptor (beta chain) is from a study of spatial heterogeneity in lung cancer. Overall study findings and caveats: Ubiquitous expanded TCR counts tracked ubiquitous nonsynonymous mutations; regional expanded TCR counts tracked regional nonsynonymous mutations. It was found that expanded intratumoral alpha and beta TCR counts tracked tumor mutation counts.

This CDR3 has 15 residues. The V gene lost 3 bases and the J gene lost 2 bases, with 11 bases spanning the gap. In germline, CDR1 is SGHRS, CDR2 YFSETQ. This clonotype ranks as medium-sized (0.01 to 0.1%). Its matching antigen is unknown. The time point: sample taken at primary tumor resection. TCRdb processed the 5' RACE reads anew with MiXCR; each CDR3 protein has one entry. Of 7,300 or so distinct CDR3 sequences listed, around 15% are singletons. The chain joins TRBV5-1 to TRBJ2-2; D is unresolved. The clonotype was recovered from a female donor with early-stage non-small cell lung cancer. The sample consisted of lung tumor tissue, taken at surgery. The DNA of the CDR3 is TGCGCCAGCAGCTCCTGGGCCAGAAACACCGGGGAGCTGTTTTTT. This encodes CASSSWARNTGELFF.